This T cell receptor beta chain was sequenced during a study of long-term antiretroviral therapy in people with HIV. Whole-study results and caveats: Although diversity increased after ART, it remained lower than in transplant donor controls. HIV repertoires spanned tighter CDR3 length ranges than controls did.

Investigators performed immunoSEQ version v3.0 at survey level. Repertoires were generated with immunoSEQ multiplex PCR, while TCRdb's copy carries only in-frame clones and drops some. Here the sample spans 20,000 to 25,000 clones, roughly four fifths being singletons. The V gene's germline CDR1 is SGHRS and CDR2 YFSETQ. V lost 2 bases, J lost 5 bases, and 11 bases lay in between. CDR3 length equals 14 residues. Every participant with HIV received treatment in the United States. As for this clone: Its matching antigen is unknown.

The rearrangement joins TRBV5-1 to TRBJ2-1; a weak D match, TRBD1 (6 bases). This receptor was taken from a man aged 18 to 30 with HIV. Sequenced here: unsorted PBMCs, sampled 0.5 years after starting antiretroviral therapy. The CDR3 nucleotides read TGCGCCAGCAGCTTCATTCAGGGGAACAATGAGCAGTTCTTC. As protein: CASSFIQGNNEQFF.